Described below is a single T cell receptor beta chain sequence and its context. Its cognate antigen is unknown. Trimming removed 4 bases at V and 2 bases at J, with 16 bases between. Germline V gene sequence: CDR1 SGDLS, CDR2 YYNGEE. The CDR3 has 16 amino acids. The data originate from a study of breast tumors, draining lymph nodes, adjacent tissues. A single record per CDR3 protein comes from TCRdb applying MiXCR to the multiplex PCR reads. The sample includes roughly 25,000 distinct CDR3 sequences, 60% to 70% of them seen just once. Study-level points and caveats: Most tumor T cells seemingly derive from lymph node, then expand in tumor. Tumor TCR diversity was below lymph nodes but above nontumor tissue.

This TCR was sampled from a female donor with breast cancer. Some clones in this sample may be carry-over from other donors' samples. The specimen sequenced was tumor-adjacent breast tissue. The V gene is TRBV9, the J gene TRBJ1-3, with D perhaps TRBD1 (6 bases). The CDR3 region has the DNA TGTGCCAGCAGCAAACAGGGTGGGTCGGCTGGAAACACCATATATTTT. Translated, it gives CASSKQGGSAGNTIYF. The variable domain in full, completed from reference TRBV9 and TRBJ1-3, reads DSGVTQTPKHLITATGQRVTLRCSPRSGDLSVYWYQQSLDQGLQFLIQYYNGEERAKGNILERFSAQQFPDLHSELNLSSLELGDSALYFCASSKQGGSAGNTIYFGEGSWLTVV.